Listed below are T cell receptor beta chains from one sample, sequenced in a study of blood T cell repertoires in COVID-19. Clones were read by immunoSEQ multiplex PCR, and TCRdb kept only the in-frame ones, dropping some. The sample shows about 84,000 clones, 65% to 85% of them seen only once. Sequencing used peripheral blood. The receptors derive from a man aged 80 or over with active or convalescent COVID-19. The conserved cysteine and the conserved F or W are not part of the CDR3 here. The D gene is left open where the match is weak. The size of a clone is reported for some rows only, either as once, few or many, or as a class for expanded clones.

v_gene,d_gene,j_gene,abundance,CDR3aa
TRBV19,.,TRBJ1-2,once,ASSREASGYT
TRBV4-2,TRBD2,TRBJ2-7,.,ASSQVSSGSYEQY
TRBV6-5,.,TRBJ1-1,once,ASTVDILTEAF
TRBV2,TRBD2,TRBJ2-7,.,ASSVGLAASYEQY
TRBV28,.,TRBJ1-6,.,AWRVSYNSPLH
TRBV6-2/TRBV6-3,.,TRBJ2-1,.,ASSYYGEQF
TRBV13,TRBD1,TRBJ1-2,.,ASSLGRGGASYGYT
TRBV18,TRBD1,TRBJ1-2,.,ASSPGTGGDLYGYT
TRBV12-3/TRBV12-4,.,TRBJ1-1,once,ASRQNTEAF
TRBV2,.,TRBJ1-1,.,ASSPRGGSWMAF
TRBV10-3,.,TRBJ2-3,.,AIGWQGNTDTQY
TRBV7-9,.,TRBJ2-4,few,ASSPPGQIKNIQY
TRBV27,.,TRBJ2-7,.,ASSWEESYEQY
TRBV14,TRBD2,TRBJ2-5,.,ASSQDQTSGSRETQY
TRBV7-2,.,TRBJ1-2,.,ASSSEQGKGDGYT
TRBV7-9,TRBD1,TRBJ1-4,.,ASSLARQGNEKLF
TRBV7-9,TRBD2,TRBJ2-3,once,ASSLVLAESTDTQY
TRBV30,TRBD1,TRBJ1-2,.,AWETGQDLYGYT
TRBV4-1,TRBD2,TRBJ2-7,.,ASSQDRSGGRYEQY
TRBV3-1/TRBV3-2,.,TRBJ1-3,.,ASSPTGSGNTIY
TRBV25-1,TRBD1,TRBJ1-2,.,ASRTGTGHGYT
TRBV12-3/TRBV12-4,.,TRBJ1-2,.,ASSLETGYGYT
TRBV2,.,TRBJ2-5,.,ASRVFSGPYQETQY
TRBV5-4,TRBD2,TRBJ2-3,.,ASSSGTSGYTDTQY
TRBV4-3,.,TRBJ2-2,once,ASSHNSGNTGELF
TRBV29-1,TRBD2,TRBJ2-3,.,SVETSGRADTQY
TRBV19,.,TRBJ1-2,.,ASRVSGANYGYT
TRBV28,.,TRBJ2-1,.,ASSLAGFGSAPSSYNEQF
TRBV2,TRBD2,TRBJ2-1,.,ASSEERTSGEF
TRBV25-1,.,TRBJ1-3,.,ASSVDRPSGNTIY
TRBV15,TRBD1,TRBJ2-2,.,ATARGQQNTGELF
TRBV6-5,TRBD1,TRBJ1-1,.,ASSYGQGYTEAF
TRBV10-2,.,TRBJ1-1,.,ASSQGGVNTEAF
TRBV2,TRBD2,TRBJ2-7,few,ASSVDKLAGVTYEQY
TRBV5-8,.,TRBJ1-1,.,ASSRPGAHLNTEAF
TRBV4-2,.,TRBJ1-2,.,ASSHPRGGTNYGYT
TRBV29-1,.,TRBJ2-3,.,SVDLLSTDTQY
TRBV14,.,TRBJ1-4,.,ASSQQVNEKLF
TRBV7-9,TRBD1,TRBJ2-7,.,ASSLSGTDYEQY
TRBV5-1,TRBD1,TRBJ1-2,.,ASSPGTDGYT
TRBV6-5,.,TRBJ2-7,.,ATRQRTYEQY
TRBV23-1,.,TRBJ1-2,.,ASSCRSPEYGYT
TRBV19,.,TRBJ1-5,.,ASSITGANQPQH
TRBV5-4,TRBD2,TRBJ2-7,.,ASSYVSGRAGDEQY
TRBV5-5,TRBD1,TRBJ2-5,once,ASRAVTGSETQY
TRBV18,.,TRBJ1-1,few,ASSRGIPGANTEAF
TRBV19,TRBD2,TRBJ2-1,.,ASSLGSGGSPYNEQF
TRBV4-1,TRBD2,TRBJ2-2,.,ASSPRLAGGTDTGELF
TRBV18,.,TRBJ2-1,.,ASSRGVFDEQF
TRBV5-8,TRBD1,TRBJ2-5,.,ASSLGDRVQETQY
TRBV5-1,TRBD2,TRBJ2-7,.,ASSWGLAGGSVNEQY
TRBV6-2/TRBV6-3,TRBD2,TRBJ2-1,.,ASSYARTSGFHNEQF
TRBV5-1,TRBD2,TRBJ2-5,.,ASSSPPPRLAGGDPQETQY
TRBV7-2,.,TRBJ2-5,.,ATEGGGLPQETQY
TRBV5-1,TRBD1,TRBJ1-4,few,ASSYGTGGGRGTNEKLF